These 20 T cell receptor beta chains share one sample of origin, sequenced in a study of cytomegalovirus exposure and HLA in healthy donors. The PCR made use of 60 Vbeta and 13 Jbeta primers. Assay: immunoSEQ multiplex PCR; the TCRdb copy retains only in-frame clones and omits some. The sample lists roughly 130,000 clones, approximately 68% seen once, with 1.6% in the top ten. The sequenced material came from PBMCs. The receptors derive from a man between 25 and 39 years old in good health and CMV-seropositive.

The chain's CDR3 is CASSIGWSSYNEQFF. CDR3 bases: TGTGCCAGTAGTATAGGGTGGAGCTCCTACAATGAGCAGTTCTTC. V and J are TRBV19 and TRBJ2-1; D is undetermined. V was cut by 1 base and J by 0 bases, with 7 bases left in between. Germline CDR1 and CDR2: LNHDA and SQIVND (reference sequence). The CDR3 is made up of 15 amino acids.

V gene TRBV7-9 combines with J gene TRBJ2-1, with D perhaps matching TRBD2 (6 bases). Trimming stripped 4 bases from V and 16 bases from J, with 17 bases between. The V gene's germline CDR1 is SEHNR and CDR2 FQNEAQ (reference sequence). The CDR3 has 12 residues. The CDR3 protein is CASSSLSGRSFF. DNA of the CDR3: TGTGCCAGCAGCTCCCTTAGCGGTCGGAGTTTCTTC.

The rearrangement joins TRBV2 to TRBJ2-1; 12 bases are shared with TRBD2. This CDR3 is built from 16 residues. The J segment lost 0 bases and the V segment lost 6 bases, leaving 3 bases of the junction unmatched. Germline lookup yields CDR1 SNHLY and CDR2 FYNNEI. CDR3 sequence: CASRRLAGASYNEQFF. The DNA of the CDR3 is TGTGCCAGCAGAAGACTAGCGGGAGCCTCCTACAATGAGCAGTTCTTC.

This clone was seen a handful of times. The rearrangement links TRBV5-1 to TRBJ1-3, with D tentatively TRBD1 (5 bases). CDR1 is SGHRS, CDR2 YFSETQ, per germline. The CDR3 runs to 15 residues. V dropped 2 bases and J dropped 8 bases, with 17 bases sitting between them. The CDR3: CASSFSPVGVDTIYF. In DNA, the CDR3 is TGCGCCAGCAGCTTTAGTCCAGTAGGGGTGGACACCATATATTTT.

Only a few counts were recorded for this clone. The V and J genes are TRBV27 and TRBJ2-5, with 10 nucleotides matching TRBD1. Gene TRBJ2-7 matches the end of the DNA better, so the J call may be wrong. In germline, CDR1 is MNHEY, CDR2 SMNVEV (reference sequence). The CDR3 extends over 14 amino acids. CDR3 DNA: TGTGCCAGCAGTTTTGACAGGGGGCACTACGAGCAGTACTTC. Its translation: CASSFDRGHYEQYF.

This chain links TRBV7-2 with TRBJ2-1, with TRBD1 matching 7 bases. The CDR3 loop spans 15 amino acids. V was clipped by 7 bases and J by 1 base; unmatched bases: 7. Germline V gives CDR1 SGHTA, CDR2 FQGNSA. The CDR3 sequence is CASIRTGFSYNEQFF. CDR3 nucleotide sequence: TGTGCCAGCATCCGGACAGGATTTTCCTACAATGAGCAGTTCTTC.

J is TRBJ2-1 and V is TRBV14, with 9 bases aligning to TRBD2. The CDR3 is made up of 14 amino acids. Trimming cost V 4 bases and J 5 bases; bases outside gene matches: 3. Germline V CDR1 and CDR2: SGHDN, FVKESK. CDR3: CASSRSGSNNEQFF. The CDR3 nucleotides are TGTGCCAGCAGCCGTAGCGGGAGTAACAATGAGCAGTTCTTC.

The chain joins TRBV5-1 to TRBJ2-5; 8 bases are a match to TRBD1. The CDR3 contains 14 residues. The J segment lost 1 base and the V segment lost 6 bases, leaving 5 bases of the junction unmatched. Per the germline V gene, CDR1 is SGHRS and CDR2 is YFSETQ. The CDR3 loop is CASKTQGGQETQYF. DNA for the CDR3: TGCGCCAGCAAGACACAGGGGGGCCAAGAGACCCAGTACTTC.

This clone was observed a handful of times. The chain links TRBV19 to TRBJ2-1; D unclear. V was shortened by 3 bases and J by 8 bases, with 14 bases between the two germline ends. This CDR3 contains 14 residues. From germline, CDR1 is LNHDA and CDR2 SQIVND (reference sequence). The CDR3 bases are TGTGCCAGTAGTATCACCGCAGAAAGCGATGAGCAGTTCTTC. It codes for CASSITAESDEQFF.

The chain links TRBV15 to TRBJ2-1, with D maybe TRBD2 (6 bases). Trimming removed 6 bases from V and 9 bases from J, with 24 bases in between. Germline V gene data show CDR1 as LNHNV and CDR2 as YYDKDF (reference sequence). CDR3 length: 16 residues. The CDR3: CATRGGWGGQTLEQFF. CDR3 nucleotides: TGTGCCACCAGGGGCGGGTGGGGAGGCCAGACGCTTGAGCAGTTCTTC.

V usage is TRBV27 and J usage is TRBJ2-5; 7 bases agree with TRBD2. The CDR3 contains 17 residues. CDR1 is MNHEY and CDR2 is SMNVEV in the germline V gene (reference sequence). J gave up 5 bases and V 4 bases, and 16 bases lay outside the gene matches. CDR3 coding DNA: TGTGCCAGCAGTTATATTGTCCGGGGAGGGGTGGCGGAGACCCAGTACTTC. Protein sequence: CASSYIVRGGVAETQYF.

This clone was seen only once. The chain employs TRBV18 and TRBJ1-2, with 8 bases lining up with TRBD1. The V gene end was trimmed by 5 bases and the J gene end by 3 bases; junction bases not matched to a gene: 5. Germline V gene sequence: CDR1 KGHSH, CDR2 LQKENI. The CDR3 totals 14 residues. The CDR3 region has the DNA TGTGCCAGCTCAGATCGACAGGGGCACTATGGCTACACCTTC. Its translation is CASSDRQGHYGYTF. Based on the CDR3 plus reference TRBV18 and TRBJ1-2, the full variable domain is NAGVMQNPRHLVRRRGQEARLRCSPMKGHSHVYWYRQLPEEGLKFMVYLQKENIIDESGMPKERFSAEFPKEGPSILRIQQVVRGDSAAYFCASSDRQGHYGYTFGSGTRLTVV.

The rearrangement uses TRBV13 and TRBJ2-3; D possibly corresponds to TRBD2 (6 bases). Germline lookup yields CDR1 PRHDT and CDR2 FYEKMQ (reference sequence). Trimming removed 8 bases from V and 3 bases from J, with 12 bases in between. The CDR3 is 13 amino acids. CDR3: CASARGSTDTQYF. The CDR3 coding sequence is TGTGCCAGCGCCCGGGGGAGTACAGATACGCAGTATTTT. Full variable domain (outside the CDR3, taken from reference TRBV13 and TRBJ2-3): AAGVIQSPRHLIKEKRETATLKCYPIPRHDTVYWYQQGPGQDPQFLISFYEKMQSDKGSIPDRFSAQQFSDYHSELNMSSLELGDSALYFCASARGSTDTQYFGPGTRLTVL.

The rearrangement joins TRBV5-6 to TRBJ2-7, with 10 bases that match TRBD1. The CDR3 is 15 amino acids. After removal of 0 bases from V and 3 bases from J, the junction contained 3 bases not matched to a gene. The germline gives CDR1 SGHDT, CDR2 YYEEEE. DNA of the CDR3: TGTGCCAGCAGCTTGGATCGGACAGGGGGCTACGAGCAGTACTTC. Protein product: CASSLDRTGGYEQYF. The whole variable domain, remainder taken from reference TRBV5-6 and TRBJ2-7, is DAGVTQSPTHLIKTRGQQVTLRCSPKSGHDTVSWYQQALGQGPQFIFQYYEEEERQRGNFPDRFSGHQFPNYSSELNVNALLLGDSALYLCASSLDRTGGYEQYFGPGTRLTVT.

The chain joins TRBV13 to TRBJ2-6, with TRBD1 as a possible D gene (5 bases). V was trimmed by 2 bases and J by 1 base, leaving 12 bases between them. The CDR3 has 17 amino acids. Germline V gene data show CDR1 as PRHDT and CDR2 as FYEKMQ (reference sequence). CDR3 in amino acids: CASSLPAGMSGANVLTF. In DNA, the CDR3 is TGTGCCAGCAGCTTACCGGCAGGGATGTCTGGGGCCAACGTCCTGACTTTC.

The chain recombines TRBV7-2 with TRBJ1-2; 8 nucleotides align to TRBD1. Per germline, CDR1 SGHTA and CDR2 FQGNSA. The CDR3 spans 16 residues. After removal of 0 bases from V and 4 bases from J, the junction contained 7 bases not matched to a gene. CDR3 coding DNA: TGTGCCAGCAGCTTAGCGGGACAGGCCAGAGCCTATGGCTACACCTTC. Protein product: CASSLAGQARAYGYTF.

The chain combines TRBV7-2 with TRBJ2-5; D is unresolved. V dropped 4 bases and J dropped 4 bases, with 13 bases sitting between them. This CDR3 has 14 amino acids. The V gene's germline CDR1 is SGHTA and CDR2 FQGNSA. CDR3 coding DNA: TGTGCCAGCAGCTCCCCTCCTCTAAGAGAGACCCAGTACTTC. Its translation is CASSSPPLRETQYF.

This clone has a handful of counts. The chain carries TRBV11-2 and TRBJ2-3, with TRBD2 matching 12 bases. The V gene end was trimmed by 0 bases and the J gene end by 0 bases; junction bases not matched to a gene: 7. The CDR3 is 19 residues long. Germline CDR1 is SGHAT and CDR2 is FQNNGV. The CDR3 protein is CASSLDPYLAGGSTDTQYF. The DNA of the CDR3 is TGTGCCAGCAGCTTAGACCCCTATCTAGCGGGGGGGAGCACAGATACGCAGTATTTT.

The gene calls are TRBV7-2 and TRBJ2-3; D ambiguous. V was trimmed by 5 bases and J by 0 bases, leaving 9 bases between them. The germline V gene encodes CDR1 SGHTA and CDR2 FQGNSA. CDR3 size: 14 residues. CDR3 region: CASSALRSTDTQYF. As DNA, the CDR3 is TGTGCCAGCAGCGCCTTGAGAAGCACAGATACGCAGTATTTT.

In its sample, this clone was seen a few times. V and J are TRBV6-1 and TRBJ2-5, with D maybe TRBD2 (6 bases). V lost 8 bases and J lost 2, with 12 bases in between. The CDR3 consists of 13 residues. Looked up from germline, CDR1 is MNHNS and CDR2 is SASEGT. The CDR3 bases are TGTGCCAGCTCTGGGACTGTTCAAGAGACCCAGTACTTC. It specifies CASSGTVQETQYF.